This passage covers 18 T cell receptor beta chains from one sample sequenced in a study of cytomegalovirus exposure and HLA in healthy donors (dated by TCRdb to about 2017). The library relied on the immunoSEQ multiplex PCR assay. For the multiplex PCR, a mixture combining 60 forward primers for TCR Vbeta segments and 13 reverse primers for TCR Jbeta segments was used. The immuneACCESS repertoire file appears here via TCRdb, limited to in-frame rearrangements. These files lack a portion of the clones; in checked studies, under half of the deficit traces to unresolved V genes, and the cause of the others is not known. The sample's own table lists about 48,000 clones. Of the sample, approximately 2.1% is held by the ten largest clones. The sample was PBMCs. Receptors were obtained from a woman in her thirties or forties in good health and CMV-seronegative.

This chain joins TRBV5-1 and TRBJ2-3; maybe TRBD2 (6 bases). The CDR3 length is 12 residues. Germline-derived CDR1 and CDR2 are SGHRS and YFSETQ. Trimming cost V 4 bases and J 6 bases, with 9 bases left between them. This CDR3 reads CASSPGGDTQYF. The CDR3, as DNA: TGCGCCAGCAGCCCTGGGGGGGATACGCAGTATTTT.

The V gene is TRBV9, the J gene TRBJ1-2, with TRBD1 matching 7 bases. The germline CDR1 and CDR2 sequences are SGDLS and YYNGEE. V shed 4 bases, J shed 4 bases, and the junction held 7 bases outside the gene matches. This CDR3 is 14 amino acids long. CDR3: CASSPGQQAYGYTF. The CDR3, as DNA: TGTGCCAGCAGCCCGGGACAGCAAGCCTATGGCTACACCTTC.

This chain links TRBV7-9 with TRBJ2-5; D is perhaps TRBD1 (7 bases). CDR1 SEHNR and CDR2 FQNEAQ come from the germline V gene (reference sequence). V lost 5 bases to trimming and J lost 5 bases, with 18 bases between them. This CDR3 contains 15 residues. CDR3 nucleotide sequence: TGTGCCAGCAGCCCGCAGGGGGGCAGAGGGGAGACCCAGTACTTC. Encoded protein: CASSPQGGRGETQYF.

The V gene is TRBV30, the J gene TRBJ2-3; the D gene is possibly TRBD2 (5 bases). Germline CDR1 and CDR2: GTSNPN and SVGIG (reference sequence). The CDR3 consists of 15 residues. V shed 0 bases and J shed 3 bases, with 13 bases lying between them. The CDR3 loop is CAWSVGKEGTDTQYF. DNA for the CDR3: TGTGCCTGGAGTGTAGGGAAAGAGGGAACAGATACGCAGTATTTT.

This rearrangement joins TRBV5-6 to TRBJ1-2; TRBD1 matches at 7 bases. Losses at the gene ends were 3 bases for V and 8 bases for J; bases not matched to a gene: 13. The CDR3 totals 15 residues. From germline, CDR1 is SGHDT and CDR2 YYEEEE. The CDR3, as DNA: TGTGCCAGCAGCTGGGACGACAGGGTGGTCGACGGCTACACCTTC. It translates to CASSWDDRVVDGYTF.

This rearrangement joins TRBV7-2 to TRBJ2-1, with D hard to call. Germline V lookup: CDR1 SGHTA, CDR2 FQGNSA. There are 11 residues in the CDR3. Trimming removed 7 bases from V and 7 bases from J, with 8 bases in between. The CDR3 region has the DNA TGTGCCAGCACCGTAATGAATGAGCAGTTCTTC. Translating it yields CASTVMNEQFF.

The V gene is TRBV7-2, the J gene TRBJ2-5; maybe TRBD2 (5 bases). The DNA end favors TRBJ2-7, so the J call may be wrong. Germline assignment: CDR1 SGHTA and CDR2 FQGNSA. This CDR3 has 15 amino acids. The CDR3 is CASSLGRTPGNEQYF. Written as DNA, the CDR3 is TGTGCCAGCAGCTTAGGGCGAACGCCGGGGAACGAGCAGTACTTC.

CDR3 sequence reads: CSVGGRSTEAFF. The CDR3 region has the DNA TGCAGCGTTGGCGGGAGGAGCACTGAAGCTTTCTTT. V gene TRBV29-1 combines with J gene TRBJ1-1; no clear D. Deletions cut 4 bases from V and 4 bases from J, with 10 bases between. The CDR3 runs 12 residues. Germline CDR1 and CDR2: SQVTM and ANQGSEA.

The chain uses TRBV4-2 and TRBJ1-2; TRBD1 might be the D (6 bases). V gave up 0 bases and J gave up 2 bases, with 13 bases separating them. The CDR3 is 16 residues long. The germline CDR1 and CDR2 sequences are LGHNA and YNFKEQ. Written as DNA, the CDR3 is TGTGCCAGCAGCCAAGATCACACCAGGGGAAACTATGGCTACACCTTC. Encoded protein: CASSQDHTRGNYGYTF.

The genes are TRBV28 and TRBJ2-7; 8 nucleotides line up with TRBD1. After removal of 3 bases from V and 9 bases from J, the junction contained 1 base not matched to a gene. Germline lookup yields CDR1 MDHEN and CDR2 SYDVKM. CDR3 size: 11 residues. As DNA, the CDR3 is TGTGCCAGCAGTTTTGACAGGGGGCAGTACTTC. Residues: CASSFDRGQYF.

This chain uses TRBV6-1 with TRBJ1-6; TRBD1 matches at 9 bases. Trimming at V came to 4 bases and at J to 6 bases, leaving 1 base not matched to a gene. Germline V gives CDR1 MNHNS, CDR2 SASEGT. This CDR3 has 14 amino acids. CDR3 in DNA: TGTGCCAGCAGTGCGGACAGGGGTAATTCACCCCTCCACTTT. Translation gives CASSADRGNSPLHF.

This chain connects TRBV7-8 to TRBJ2-3; no definite D call. The germline V gene encodes CDR1 SGHVS and CDR2 FQNEAQ. Trimming took off 3 bases at V and 2 bases at J, with 12 bases between the two ends. The CDR3 runs to 15 residues. The CDR3 loop is CASSFLVQVTDTQYF. CDR3 nucleotide sequence: TGTGCCAGCAGCTTTCTAGTGCAAGTCACAGATACGCAGTATTTT.

The genes are TRBV2 and TRBJ1-2; no clear D gene. Germline V CDR1 and CDR2: SNHLY, FYNNEI. V dropped 5 bases and J dropped 4 bases, with 8 bases sitting between them. CDR3 length: 12 amino acids. In DNA form, the CDR3 reads TGTGCCAGCAGTCAAACAGCCTATGGCTACACCTTC. This encodes CASSQTAYGYTF.

The chain employs TRBV12-5 and TRBJ1-2; D call uncertain. The CDR3 has 16 amino acids. Germline V gene data show CDR1 as LGHNT and CDR2 as FRNRAP. V was trimmed by 1 base and J by 1 base, leaving 13 bases between them. CDR3 DNA sequence: TGTGCTAGTGGTTTGGACCCTGGAGCCTTTAACTATGGCTACACCTTC. Translating it yields CASGLDPGAFNYGYTF.

V usage is TRBV6-6 and J usage is TRBJ1-1, with TRBD1 as a possible D gene (5 bases). There are 14 residues in the CDR3. In germline, CDR1 is MNHNY, CDR2 SVGAGI (reference sequence). Trimming stripped 5 bases from V and 1 base from J, with 11 bases between. CDR3 loop: CASSRQRPNTEAFF. CDR3 sequence (DNA): TGTGCCAGCAGTCGACAGAGACCGAACACTGAAGCTTTCTTT.

The rearrangement uses TRBV29-1 and TRBJ2-3, with TRBD2 matching 8 bases. Germline V lookup: CDR1 SQVTM, CDR2 ANQGSEA. Trimming cost V 7 bases and J 0 bases; bases outside gene matches: 9. CDR3 length: 15 residues. CDR3 nucleotides: TGCAGCGCCGATACTAGCGGAGCTAGCACAGATACGCAGTATTTT. Its translation is CSADTSGASTDTQYF.

The CDR3 region is CAISDRDTYGYTF. The CDR3, as DNA: TGTGCCATCAGTGACCGGGACACCTATGGCTACACCTTC. The chain combines TRBV10-3 with TRBJ1-2; TRBD1 might be the D (6 bases). Trimming removed 3 bases from V and 4 bases from J, with 9 bases in between. CDR1 is ENHRY and CDR2 is SYGVKD in the germline V gene. The CDR3 spans 13 residues.

The V and J genes are TRBV18 and TRBJ1-4; D is perhaps TRBD1 (6 bases). CDR1 is KGHSH and CDR2 is LQKENI in the germline V gene. Trimming stripped 6 bases from V and 8 bases from J, with 19 bases between. This CDR3 has 15 amino acids. The CDR3, as DNA: TGTGCCAGCTCTGAGACCCGGGACAACCCCGAAAAACTGTTTTTT. Translating it yields CASSETRDNPEKLFF.